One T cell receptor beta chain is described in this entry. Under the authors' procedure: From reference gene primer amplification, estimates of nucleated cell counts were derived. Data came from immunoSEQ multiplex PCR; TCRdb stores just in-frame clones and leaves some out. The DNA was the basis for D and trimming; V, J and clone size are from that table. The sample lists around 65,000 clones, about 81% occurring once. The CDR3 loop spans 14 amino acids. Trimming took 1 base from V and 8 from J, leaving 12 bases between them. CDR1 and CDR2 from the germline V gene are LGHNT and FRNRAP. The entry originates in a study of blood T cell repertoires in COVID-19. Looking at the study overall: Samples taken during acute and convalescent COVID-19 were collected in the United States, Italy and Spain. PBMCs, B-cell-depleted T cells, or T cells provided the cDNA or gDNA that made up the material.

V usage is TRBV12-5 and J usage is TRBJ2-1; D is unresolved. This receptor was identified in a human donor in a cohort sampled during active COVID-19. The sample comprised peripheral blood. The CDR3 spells CASGLDSARDEQFF. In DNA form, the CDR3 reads TGTGCTAGTGGTTTGGATTCCGCCCGGGATGAGCAGTTCTTC.